Sequencing of this T cell receptor beta chain was carried out in a study of Ad26.COV2.S vaccination and SARS-CoV-2 variants. Note on this clone: Its antigen remains unknown.

Study observations and caveats: Non-spike TCR breadth did not differ much between vaccine and placebo recipients. Responses of T cells in total may have been underestimated by the TCR breadth and depth analyses. The placebo group had lower spike-specific TCR breadth than the vaccine recipients did.

Specified treatment: some 19 received Ad26.COV2.S at low or high dose, single or two shots; 5 received placebo; per-sample allocation not given. On day 63 after the first injection, vaccine and placebo recipients gave samples. Ad26 vector vaccine expressed Wuhan-strain SARS-CoV-2 spike. TCRdb keeps only in-frame clones here, not all; method: immunoSEQ multiplex PCR. The table records 380,000 or so clones, 80% to 90% of them present only once. This CDR3 is built from 14 residues. The ends were cut back, 5 bases at V and 5 bases at J, with 13 bases in the middle. The V gene's germline CDR1 is LNHDA and CDR2 SQIVND (reference sequence).

The chain has TRBV19 and TRBJ2-1, with D perhaps matching TRBD1 or TRBD2 (5 bases each). This specimen was peripheral blood, taken in a trial of Ad26.COV2.S vaccine versus placebo. The sequence derives from a person aged 18-65 years who received the Ad26.COV2.S COVID-19 vaccine or a placebo. The CDR3 DNA is TGTGCCAGTAGTGAGAACCGGGGCCACAATGAGCAGTTCTTC. It yields the protein CASSENRGHNEQFF.